One and the same sample provided the 2 T cell receptor beta chains below, sequenced in a study of cytomegalovirus exposure and HLA in healthy donors. PCR was performed using 60 Vbeta and 13 Jbeta primers. The repertoire was sequenced with immunoSEQ multiplex PCR; TCRdb's copy has only in-frame clones and lacks some. The table records about 180,000 clones, about 80% of them present only once. Sequencing used PBMCs. The receptors derive from a man aged 18 to 35 in good health and CMV-seronegative.

This clone has a handful of counts. J is TRBJ2-7 and V is TRBV5-1, with D possibly TRBD2 on 6 matching bases. CDR1 is SGHRS, CDR2 YFSETQ, per germline. The CDR3 length is 13 residues. V lost 8 bases and J lost 3, with 15 bases in between. The CDR3 DNA is TGCGCCAGGCCGCTTCGGGAGCACTACGAGCAGTACTTC. Amino acid sequence: CARPLREHYEQYF.

The J gene is TRBJ1-5, the V gene TRBV10-3; 7 bases match TRBD1. The CDR3 is 14 residues long. V trimming: 9 bases; J trimming: 5 bases; junction bases outside the gene matches: 10. Germline V gives CDR1 ENHRY, CDR2 SYGVKD. The CDR3 nucleotides are TGTGCCATATCGGACAGGAGTAAGGATCAGCCCCAGCATTTT. Protein product: CAISDRSKDQPQHF.